The T cell receptor beta chain under discussion was sequenced for a study of T cells in Graves' hyperthyroidism and ophthalmopathy. This clonotype appeared many times. Deletions cut 5 bases from V and 3 bases from J, with 11 bases between. Germline CDR1 and CDR2: SGHAT and FQNNGV. The CDR3 runs 14 residues. TCR beta CDR3 sequences were amplified from RNA transcripts. HTBI primers drove first-round RT-PCR of the TCR CDR3. TCRdb used MiXCR to reprocess the multiplex PCR reads, holding one entry per CDR3 protein. The sample yields about 700,000 distinct CDR3 sequences, 40% to 55% seen once. Clinical symptoms, serum thyroxine, TRAb, thyroid ultrasound and orbital computed tomography established diagnosis.

The chain is built from TRBV11-2 and TRBJ1-3; D possibly corresponds to TRBD1 (5 bases). This sequence originates from an adult man with Graves' disease, either hyperthyroidism or ophthalmopathy (not recorded which). Sequenced sample: peripheral blood or thyroid tissue (not recorded which). Here the CDR3 reads CASSIREGGNTIYF. As DNA, the CDR3 is TGTGCCAGCAGCATCAGGGAAGGTGGAAACACCATATATTTT.